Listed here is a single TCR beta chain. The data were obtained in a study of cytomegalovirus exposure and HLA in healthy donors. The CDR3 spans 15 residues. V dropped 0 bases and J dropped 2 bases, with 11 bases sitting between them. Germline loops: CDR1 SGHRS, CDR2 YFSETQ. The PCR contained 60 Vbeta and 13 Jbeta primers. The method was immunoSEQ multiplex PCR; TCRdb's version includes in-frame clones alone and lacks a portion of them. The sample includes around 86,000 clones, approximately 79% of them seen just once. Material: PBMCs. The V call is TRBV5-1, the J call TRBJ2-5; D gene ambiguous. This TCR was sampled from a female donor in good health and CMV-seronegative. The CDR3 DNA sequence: TGCGCCAGCAGCTTGGTCCCCACAGATCAAGAGACCCAGTACTTC. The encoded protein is CASSLVPTDQETQYF.